Listed here are 24 T cell receptor beta chains from one sample, sequenced in a study of post-analysis software for immune sequencing data. Study results and limitations: Patients showed TRBV5-6, TRBV5-1 and TRBV20-1 among five TRBV segments more frequent than in controls.

Unique molecular identifiers had been added to the TCR beta cDNA libraries. TCRdb itself ran the PCR reads through MiXCR, one entry per CDR3 protein. The sample consists of about 430,000 distinct CDR3 sequences, more than 30% of them appearing once. No antigen has been assigned to these receptors. The sample comprised blood. Receptors originate from a girl aged 2 to 10 with multiple sclerosis.

J is TRBJ2-3 and V is TRBV5-5; 8 nucleotides match TRBD2. Per germline, CDR1 SGHKS and CDR2 YYEKEE (reference sequence). V dropped 1 base and J dropped 0; count of bases not matched to a gene: 4. This CDR3 is 16 amino acids long. The CDR3 loop reads CASSLWTSPSTDTQYF. The CDR3 DNA follows: TGTGCCAGCAGCTTGTGGACTAGCCCGAGCACAGATACGCAGTATTTT.

The rearrangement uses TRBV4-2 and TRBJ2-7, with 9 bases identical to TRBD2. The V segment lost 1 base and the J segment 3 bases; nucleotides outside the gene matches: 7. CDR3 size: 16 residues. Germline CDR1 and CDR2: LGHNA and YNFKEQ. The DNA for the CDR3 is TGTGCCAGCAGCCAAGGCGTCGGAGCGGGAGGCTACGAGCAGTACTTC. This sequence encodes CASSQGVGAGGYEQYF.

J is TRBJ2-4 and V is TRBV28; 9 positions match TRBD1. The CDR3 covers 14 residues. V shed 6 bases and J 7 bases; nucleotides not matched to a gene: 7. Germline CDR1 is MDHEN and CDR2 is SYDVKM. For the CDR3, the DNA is TGTGCCAGCAGCTTCTTCGGGACAGGGAACATTCAGTACTTC. This codes for CASSFFGTGNIQYF.

The V call is TRBV5-8, the J call TRBJ2-7; perhaps D is TRBD1 or TRBD2 (5 bases each). Germline assignment: CDR1 SGHTS and CDR2 YDEGEE. The CDR3 sequence is 12 residues long. V lost 2 bases to trimming and J lost 7 bases, with 10 bases between them. The CDR3 DNA sequence: TGTGCCAGCAGCTTCCGGGACCCGGAGCAGTACTTC. Its protein product is CASSFRDPEQYF.

The table lists this clonotype with a few counts. The chain combines TRBV12-5 with TRBJ2-1; TRBD1 or TRBD2 may be the D gene (5 bases each). Germline lookup yields CDR1 LGHNT and CDR2 FRNRAP. The CDR3 has 10 residues. The germline V and J ends were trimmed by 6 bases and 15 bases, with 12 bases remaining between them. CDR3 region: CASGIGDLFF. Here the CDR3 DNA reads TGTGCTAGTGGCATTGGGGACCTGTTCTTC.

This clonotype has just a few counts. The chain has TRBV7-9 and TRBJ2-2, with D perhaps matching TRBD1 (5 bases). Germline values: CDR1 SEHNR, CDR2 FQNEAQ (reference sequence). V lost 1 base and J 0 bases, leaving 6 bases between the germline ends. The CDR3 is 15 residues long. The DNA of the CDR3 is TGTGCCAGCAGCTTAGGACAGCCGAACACCGGGGAGCTGTTTTTT. Translation gives CASSLGQPNTGELFF.

This chain connects TRBV6-1 to TRBJ2-3; a weak D match, TRBD2 (6 bases). The CDR3 has 13 amino acids. The germline V and J ends were trimmed by 3 bases and 6 bases, with 10 bases remaining between them. In germline, CDR1 is MNHNS, CDR2 SASEGT. This CDR3 reads CASSDQEGDTQYF. The CDR3 bases are TGTGCCAGCAGTGACCAGGAGGGGGATACGCAGTATTTT.

This clonotype was picked up a small number of times. J is TRBJ2-5 and V is TRBV28; possible D gene TRBD2, 6 bases. Germline V gene lookup returns CDR1 MDHEN and CDR2 SYDVKM. The CDR3 length is 13 residues. Trimming stripped 5 bases from V and 0 bases from J, with 7 bases between. The CDR3 loop reads CASSREYQETQYF. In nucleotides, the CDR3 is TGTGCCAGCAGTCGGGAGTACCAAGAGACCCAGTACTTC. The entire variable domain, with the rest obtained from reference TRBV28 and TRBJ2-5, is as follows: DVKVTQSSRYLVKRTGEKVFLECVQDMDHENMFWYRQDPGLGLRLIYFSYDVKMKEKGDIPEGYSVSREKKERFSLILESASTNQTSMYLCASSREYQETQYFGPGTRLLVL.

This clonotype was counted between two and nine times. A junction end diverges from the germline sequence, so it may reflect a read error. The rearrangement uses TRBV29-1 and TRBJ2-1; 7 bases line up with TRBD2. This CDR3 has 14 amino acids. CDR1 is SQVTM and CDR2 is ANQGSEA in the germline V gene. CDR3 in DNA: TGCAGTGTTGACGGCGGGAGCCCCTACAATGAGCAGTTCTTC. Amino acid sequence: CSVDGGSPYNEQFF.

V is TRBV15 and J is TRBJ2-1; D call uncertain. Germline CDR1 is LNHNV and CDR2 is YYDKDF (reference sequence). The CDR3 runs 17 residues. Deletions cut 4 bases from V and 0 bases from J, with 16 bases between. The CDR3 DNA reads as TGTGCCACCAGCAAGCCCCTGACGGCCAGCTCCTACAATGAGCAGTTCTTC. Its protein product is CATSKPLTASSYNEQFF.

This clonotype was seen only a few times. The genes are TRBV6-5 and TRBJ1-2, with 7 nucleotides matching TRBD1. Germline values: CDR1 MNHEY, CDR2 SVGAGI. CDR3 size: 13 residues. The V gene end was trimmed by 4 bases and the J gene end by 4 bases; junction bases not matched to a gene: 3. The CDR3 region has the DNA TGTGCCAGCAGTTTGACAGGGCTCTATGGCTACACCTTC. It yields the protein CASSLTGLYGYTF.

The chain recombines TRBV10-3 with TRBJ2-1; 7 bases are a match to TRBD2. Trimming removed 2 bases from V and 10 bases from J; junction bases left unmatched: 5. Per germline, CDR1 ENHRY and CDR2 SYGVKD. This CDR3 spans 13 amino acids. The CDR3 region has the DNA TGTGCCATCAGTGAGACCCAGGGAGGGGAGCAGTTCTTC. It encodes CAISETQGGEQFF.

This clonotype was picked up one time. The chain carries TRBV6-5 and TRBJ1-1, with 8 bases fitting TRBD1. Germline values: CDR1 MNHEY, CDR2 SVGAGI. This CDR3 has 17 residues. V lost 0 bases to trimming and J lost 3 bases; unmatched junction nucleotides: 9. The CDR3 is CASSYSGQGARDTEAFF. DNA for the CDR3: TGTGCCAGCAGTTACTCGGGGCAGGGGGCCAGGGACACTGAAGCTTTCTTT.

Only a few counts were recorded for this clonotype. The chain joins TRBV28 to TRBJ2-3; no clear D gene. This CDR3 has 14 amino acids. Germline V gene data show CDR1 as MDHEN and CDR2 as SYDVKM. The V end was cut by 4 bases, the J end by 2 bases, with 10 bases between. The CDR3 sequence is CASSSGTLTDTQYF. The DNA for the CDR3 is TGTGCCAGCAGTTCGGGCACCCTCACAGATACGCAGTATTTT.

This clonotype was seen only a few times. The chain combines TRBV3-1 with TRBJ2-1; the D gene could be TRBD1 or TRBD2 (5 bases each). V lost 4 bases and J 5 bases, leaving 15 bases between the germline ends. The germline CDR1 and CDR2 sequences are LGHDT and YNNKEL (reference sequence). CDR3 length equals 15 residues. The CDR3 region has the DNA TGTGCCAGCAGCCGGGGGAGTCCCGCGAACAATGAGCAGTTCTTC. It codes for CASSRGSPANNEQFF.

The chain has TRBV7-3 and TRBJ2-1, with 9 bases identical to TRBD2. The CDR3 contains 14 residues. Germline loops: CDR1 SGHTA, CDR2 FQGTGA. The V and J ends lost 4 bases and 8 bases, in that order; junction bases with no gene match: 6. The DNA for the CDR3 is TGTGCCAGCAGCTCCTCTAGCGGGATGGATGAGCAGTTCTTC. Its translation is CASSSSSGMDEQFF.

The chain recombines TRBV20-1 with TRBJ1-2; D is possibly TRBD1 (6 bases). Trimming removed 5 bases at V and 12 bases at J, with 16 bases between. This CDR3 region has 11 residues. Germline V gene lookup returns CDR1 DFQATT and CDR2 SNEGSKA (reference sequence). The CDR3 protein is CSAFEGQGHTF. The CDR3 DNA reads TGCAGTGCTTTCGAGGGGCAGGGGCACACCTTC.

The rearrangement joins TRBV5-1 to TRBJ2-5; D is unclear. CDR3 length: 14 residues. The germline gives CDR1 SGHRS, CDR2 YFSETQ. Between the trimmed V and J ends, which lost 0 bases and 2 bases, there was a span of 8 bases. The CDR3 bases are TGCGCCAGCAGCTTGGGGAACTCACAAGAGACCCAGTACTTC. Encoded protein: CASSLGNSQETQYF.

This sequence joins TRBV6-5 and TRBJ2-1, with no clear D. Looked up from germline, CDR1 is MNHEY and CDR2 is SVGAGI. V shed 6 bases and J shed 0 bases, with 12 bases lying between them. The CDR3 runs 15 residues. CDR3 in DNA: TGTGCCAGCAGACGAACCAGGAGCTCCTACAATGAGCAGTTCTTC. Its translation: CASRRTRSSYNEQFF.

The chain recombines TRBV6-2 or TRBV6-3 with TRBJ2-1; 9 nucleotides match TRBD2. Looked up from germline, CDR1 is MNHEY and CDR2 is SVGEGT. The CDR3 covers 17 residues. Germline trimming cut 5 bases from V and 0 bases from J; bases unmatched to any gene: 8. As DNA, the CDR3 is TGTGCCAGCAGTCGAAACCTAGCGGGATCCTCCTACAATGAGCAGTTCTTC. It translates to CASSRNLAGSSYNEQFF.

V and J are TRBV5-1 and TRBJ2-5; a possible D gene is TRBD2 (6 bases). Trimming removed 1 base at V and 2 bases at J, with 12 bases between. Germline-derived CDR1 and CDR2 are SGHRS and YFSETQ. The CDR3 contains 15 residues. The CDR3, as DNA: TGCGCCAGCAGCTTGTTTTCGGGGGAGCAAGAGACCCAGTACTTC. Translated: CASSLFSGEQETQYF.

Ten or more counts support this clonotype. In nucleotides, the CDR3 is TGTGCCAGCAGTTCGACAGGGTTCTACGAGCAGTACTTC. It is translated as CASSSTGFYEQYF. V gene TRBV27 combines with J gene TRBJ2-7; 7 nucleotides agree with TRBD1. V shed 4 bases, J shed 3 bases, and the junction held 3 bases outside the gene matches. CDR1 and CDR2 (germline): MNHEY, SMNVEV (reference sequence). This CDR3 region has 13 residues.

This rearrangement joins TRBV2 to TRBJ2-3, with 7 bases aligning to TRBD1. The CDR3 is made up of 13 amino acids. V lost 3 bases to trimming and J lost 10 bases; unmatched junction nucleotides: 7. Germline assignment: CDR1 SNHLY and CDR2 FYNNEI. The CDR3 DNA reads TGTGCCAGCAGTGAGAGGGGGCAAATTGCGCAGTATTTT. It encodes CASSERGQIAQYF.

The chain carries TRBV9 and TRBJ2-1; D is unresolved. CDR1 and CDR2 from the germline V gene are SGDLS and YYNGEE. Trimming pared 4 bases from V and 7 bases from J, leaving 15 bases between. The CDR3 extends over 14 amino acids. The CDR3 sequence is CASSYNDPGNEQFF. In nucleotides, the CDR3 is TGTGCCAGCAGCTATAACGACCCCGGGAATGAGCAGTTCTTC. Variable domain in full (rest from reference TRBV9 and TRBJ2-1): DSGVTQTPKHLITATGQRVTLRCSPRSGDLSVYWYQQSLDQGLQFLIQYYNGEERAKGNILERFSAQQFPDLHSELNLSSLELGDSALYFCASSYNDPGNEQFFGPGTRLTVL.